This T cell receptor (beta chain) originates from a study of blood T cell repertoires in COVID-19. In the authors' methods: Using reference gene primer amplification, nucleated cell counts were estimated. Using immunoSEQ multiplex PCR, the repertoire was profiled, and TCRdb retains in-frame clones only, with some absent. V, J and clone size derive from that table, while D and trimming were established from the DNA sequence. The data hold about 170,000 clones, with 83% observed a single time. The germline V gene encodes CDR1 LNHDA and CDR2 SQIVND (reference sequence). This CDR3 has 14 amino acids. V lost 7 bases to trimming and J lost 2 bases; unmatched junction nucleotides: 6.

This clonotype was obtained from a woman of 80 years or more with acute or convalescent COVID-19. The rearrangement joins TRBV19 to TRBJ1-1; 8 positions match TRBD1. Source material: peripheral blood. This CDR3 reads CASTPGQANTEAFF. DNA of the CDR3: TGTGCCAGTACTCCGGGACAGGCAAACACTGAAGCTTTCTTT.